This passage covers 24 T cell receptor beta chains from one sample sequenced in a study of identical twins. TCRdb called the 5' RACE reads again in MiXCR, with one record for every CDR3 protein. Of 640,000 or so distinct CDR3 sequences listed, around 6% are singletons. Sequencing was performed on naive T cells sorted from blood. The receptors come from a man aged 18 to 29 in good health.

At least ten counts were recorded for this clonotype. The chain carries TRBV12-3 or TRBV12-4 and TRBJ1-6; D call uncertain. The CDR3 runs 15 residues. V dropped 6 bases and J dropped 0 bases, with 9 bases sitting between them. The CDR3 region is CASRPESSYNSPLHF. The CDR3, as DNA: TGTGCCAGCAGACCTGAGAGCTCCTATAATTCACCCCTCCACTTT.

This clonotype was picked up many times. The chain couples TRBV5-1 to TRBJ2-7; no definite D call. Germline V CDR1 and CDR2: SGHRS, YFSETQ. Trimming removed 1 base at V and 3 bases at J, with 20 bases between. The CDR3 consists of 17 residues. CDR3 sequence reads: CASSLSRRVGAHYEQYF. The CDR3 nucleotides read TGCGCCAGCAGCTTGAGTCGCCGGGTTGGAGCCCACTACGAGCAGTACTTC. Looking up the rest from reference TRBV5-1 and TRBJ2-7 gives the full variable domain: KAGVTQTPRYLIKTRGQQVTLSCSPISGHRSVSWYQQTPGQGLQFLFEYFSETQRNKGNFPGRFSGRQFSNSRSEMNVSTLELGDSALYLCASSLSRRVGAHYEQYFGPGTRLTVT.

This clonotype appeared many times. The chain combines TRBV20-1 with TRBJ2-1, with 11 bases aligning to TRBD2. CDR1 and CDR2 from the germline V gene are DFQATT and SNEGSKA (reference sequence). The CDR3 extends over 15 amino acids. Losses at the gene ends were 5 bases for V and 4 bases for J; bases not matched to a gene: 7. Here the CDR3 DNA reads TGCAGTGCTCGGCCGGGACTAGCGGTATACAATGAGCAGTTCTTC. Residues: CSARPGLAVYNEQFF.

This clonotype showed up many times. This chain connects TRBV14 to TRBJ2-1; possible D gene TRBD1, 6 bases. Germline V CDR1 and CDR2: SGHDN, FVKESK. V gave up 5 bases and J gave up 2 bases, with 10 bases separating them. The CDR3 contains 14 residues. The CDR3 sequence: CASSSRQAYNEQFF. The CDR3 coding sequence is TGTGCCAGCAGCTCCCGACAGGCCTACAATGAGCAGTTCTTC.

There are many counts of this clonotype. The chain combines TRBV11-2 with TRBJ1-3, with D possibly being TRBD1 (5 bases). Between the trimmed V and J ends, which lost 5 bases and 0 bases, there was a span of 20 bases. The CDR3 is 18 residues long. From germline, CDR1 is SGHAT and CDR2 FQNNGV. The CDR3 loop is CASSLSSPWGYSGNTIYF. CDR3 nucleotides: TGTGCCAGCAGCCTTAGTTCCCCTTGGGGCTACTCTGGAAACACCATATATTTT.

This clonotype was observed at least ten times. The V and J genes are TRBV15 and TRBJ2-1; D unclear. The germline gives CDR1 LNHNV, CDR2 YYDKDF (reference sequence). The length of the CDR3 is 14 residues. The V gene lost 5 bases and the J gene lost 0 bases, with 8 bases spanning the gap. This CDR3 reads CATSPLGSYNEQFF. The DNA for the CDR3 is TGTGCCACCAGCCCCTTGGGCTCCTACAATGAGCAGTTCTTC.

The chain has TRBV7-9 and TRBJ2-1; TRBD2 agrees at 15 bases. Trimming cost V 7 bases and J 7 bases; bases outside gene matches: 2. Looked up from germline, CDR1 is SEHNR and CDR2 is FQNEAQ (reference sequence). This CDR3 comprises 14 residues. The CDR3 is CASTGTSGRNEQFF. The CDR3, as DNA: TGTGCCAGCACCGGGACTAGCGGGAGGAATGAGCAGTTCTTC.

The chain uses TRBV12-3 or TRBV12-4 and TRBJ1-2; possibly TRBD1 for D (6 bases). V lost 3 bases, J lost 4 bases, and 9 bases lay in between. The CDR3 covers 13 residues. As DNA, the CDR3 is TGTGCCAGCAGTTTCTTACAGGGCTATGGCTACACCTTC. It yields the protein CASSFLQGYGYTF.

This clonotype was seen repeatedly, ten times or more. This chain connects TRBV29-1 to TRBJ1-1; no clear D gene. The CDR3 is 12 amino acids. Trimming took off 4 bases at V and 7 bases at J, with 13 bases between the two ends. Germline loops: CDR1 SQVTM, CDR2 ANQGSEA. The CDR3, as DNA: TGCAGCGTTGCTCCGACGAGTGGTGAAGCTTTCTTT. Residues: CSVAPTSGEAFF.

This clonotype appeared many times. The rearrangement joins TRBV7-2 to TRBJ1-1; D call uncertain. V dropped 4 bases and J dropped 11 bases, with 17 bases sitting between them. The CDR3 is 13 residues long. Germline CDR1 and CDR2: SGHTA and FQGNSA. The CDR3 region has the DNA TGTGCCAGCAGCTCACCCCTCAGCCTGGAGGCTTTCTTT. Translation: CASSSPLSLEAFF.

This clonotype was detected many times. V gene TRBV5-1 combines with J gene TRBJ2-2; 7 nucleotides line up with TRBD1. The length of the CDR3 is 13 residues. J lost 6 bases, V lost 7 bases, and 6 bases had no gene match. The germline CDR1 and CDR2 sequences are SGHRS and YFSETQ. CDR3 protein: CASEGQNPGELFF. As DNA, the CDR3 is TGCGCCAGCGAGGGACAGAATCCCGGGGAGCTGTTTTTT. The whole variable domain, remainder taken from reference TRBV5-1 and TRBJ2-2, is KAGVTQTPRYLIKTRGQQVTLSCSPISGHRSVSWYQQTPGQGLQFLFEYFSETQRNKGNFPGRFSGRQFSNSRSEMNVSTLELGDSALYLCASEGQNPGELFFGEGSRLTVL.

A single count supports this clonotype. This may be a read error: a much more frequent sequence differs by one nucleotide. The chain couples TRBV28 to TRBJ2-3, with D unclear. This CDR3 has 14 amino acids. V was trimmed by 8 bases and J by 7 bases, leaving 19 bases between them. CDR1 and CDR2 from the germline V gene are MDHEN and SYDVKM. This CDR3 reads CASLTLGRTNTQYF. CDR3 coding DNA: TGTGCCAGCCTCACATTAGGCAGAACGAATACGCAGTATTTT.

This clonotype was counted only a few times. The gene calls are TRBV4-2 and TRBJ2-7; 10 positions match TRBD1. J was trimmed by 5 bases and V by 3 bases; bases with no gene match: 7. CDR3 length: 15 residues. Germline CDR1 LGHNA, CDR2 YNFKEQ. DNA of the CDR3: TGTGCCAGCAGCCAGGCGGGACAGGGGCTTGACGAGCAGTACTTC. It translates to CASSQAGQGLDEQYF.

This clonotype appeared many times. J is TRBJ2-1 and V is TRBV20-1, with 12 bases aligning to TRBD2. This CDR3 has 15 residues. V was clipped by 3 bases and J by 8 bases; unmatched bases: 8. Looked up from germline, CDR1 is DFQATT and CDR2 is SNEGSKA (reference sequence). CDR3 coding DNA: TGCAGTGCTAGTGGCCTAGCGGGAGGGCCGTATGAGCAGTTCTTC. Protein: CSASGLAGGPYEQFF.

The rearrangement links TRBV15 to TRBJ1-5; D is unresolved. V lost 1 base, J lost 2 bases, and 12 bases lay in between. This CDR3 comprises 16 residues. Per the germline V gene, CDR1 is LNHNV and CDR2 is YYDKDF (reference sequence). CDR3 in DNA: TGTGCCACCAGCAGAGGGGAGGGATCGGGCAATCAGCCCCAGCATTTT. Protein sequence: CATSRGEGSGNQPQHF.

In this sample, this clonotype turned up many times. The genes are TRBV24-1 and TRBJ2-1; D unclear. V shed 3 bases and J shed 0 bases, with 11 bases lying between them. CDR3 length: 16 residues. CDR1 KGHDR and CDR2 SFDVKD come from the germline V gene. For the CDR3, the DNA is TGTGCCACCAGTGATGGCTCCCTGAGCTCCTACAATGAGCAGTTCTTC. Amino acids: CATSDGSLSSYNEQFF.

This clonotype was seen a few times. The chain combines TRBV4-2 with TRBJ2-5; TRBD2 agrees at 7 bases. CDR3 size: 14 residues. Looked up from germline, CDR1 is LGHNA and CDR2 is YNFKEQ. V was pared by 3 bases and J by 5 bases, with 6 bases of the junction left unmatched. The CDR3 region is CASSHTGGRETQYF. CDR3 sequence (DNA): TGTGCCAGCAGCCATACGGGAGGTAGGGAGACCCAGTACTTC.

The chain has TRBV7-8 and TRBJ1-5, with 8 bases fitting TRBD1. After removal of 4 bases from V and 2 bases from J, the junction contained 7 bases not matched to a gene. This CDR3 is built from 16 residues. In germline, CDR1 is SGHVS, CDR2 FQNEAQ. CDR3 loop: CASSSKRTGRNQPQHF. In DNA, the CDR3 is TGTGCCAGCAGCTCTAAACGGACAGGGCGCAATCAGCCCCAGCATTTT.

In this sample, this clonotype turned up many times. This chain connects TRBV5-6 to TRBJ2-4, with 14 positions matching TRBD2. Germline CDR1 SGHDT, CDR2 YYEEEE. Losses at the gene ends were 4 bases for V and 0 bases for J; bases not matched to a gene: 6. The length of the CDR3 is 18 residues. Written as DNA, the CDR3 is TGTGCCAGCAGCCAACCGGGACTAGCGGGAGTAGCCAAAAACATTCAGTACTTC. As protein: CASSQPGLAGVAKNIQYF.

V is TRBV6-2 or TRBV6-3 and J is TRBJ2-5; D might be TRBD2 (5 bases). Germline loops: CDR1 MNHEY, CDR2 SVGEGT. The V end lost 2 bases, the J end lost 5 bases, and 12 bases lay between the germline ends. The CDR3 has 14 residues. The CDR3 reads CASSYIWERETQYF. The DNA for the CDR3 is TGTGCCAGCAGTTACATCTGGGAGAGGGAGACCCAGTACTTC.

This clonotype was seen ten or more times. The chain combines TRBV7-2 with TRBJ2-1; 8 bases line up with TRBD2. This CDR3 is 16 amino acids long. Germline CDR1 reads SGHTA; CDR2 reads FQGNSA. V trimming: 4 bases; J trimming: 6 bases; junction bases outside the gene matches: 11. CDR3 sequence reads: CASSSPRREEFNEQFF. CDR3 nucleotide sequence: TGTGCCAGCAGCTCCCCCCGGCGGGAGGAATTCAATGAGCAGTTCTTC.

This clonotype has only a few counts. This chain connects TRBV7-2 to TRBJ2-3; D remains ambiguous. V was shortened by 1 base and J by 6 bases, with 11 bases between the two germline ends. The germline V gene has CDR1 SGHTA and CDR2 FQGNSA. The CDR3 spans 14 residues. The CDR3 region is CASSLVVPADTQYF. The CDR3 DNA is TGTGCCAGCAGCTTAGTGGTCCCCGCGGATACGCAGTATTTT. Full variable domain (remainder filled in from reference TRBV7-2 and TRBJ2-3): GAGVSQSPSNKVTEKGKDVELRCDPISGHTALYWYRQSLGQGLEFLIYFQGNSAPDKSGLPSDRFSAERTGGSVSTLTIQRTQQEDSAVYLCASSLVVPADTQYFGPGTRLTVL.

This chain joins TRBV28 and TRBJ2-1; weak D call: TRBD1 (6 bases). This CDR3 region has 11 residues. V was pared by 4 bases and J by 15 bases, with 13 bases between. Germline loops: CDR1 MDHEN, CDR2 SYDVKM. This chain's CDR3 is CASSSDRLSFF. For the CDR3, the DNA is TGTGCCAGCAGTTCCGACAGGCTCTCGTTCTTC.

This clonotype was seen many times. The chain is built from TRBV4-3 and TRBJ2-1; 11 bases are shared with TRBD2. CDR1 is LGHNA, CDR2 YSLEER, per germline. V lost 0 bases and J lost 7; bases outside the gene matches: 8. The CDR3 totals 17 residues. In DNA form, the CDR3 reads TGCGCCAGCAGCCAAGATTACGGGACTAGCGGCGCTAATGAGCAGTTCTTC. It translates to CASSQDYGTSGANEQFF.